This T cell receptor beta chain came from a study of CD8+ T cells in alopecia areata. Study-level results: Among the 100 top clones, expanded CD8+ clones, like scalp clonality, were significantly decreased by tofacitinib.

The treatment is: oral pan-JAK inhibitor, 5-10 mg twice daily. In each case, RNA was isolated and then reverse transcribed into cDNA as the sequencing template. Generated by immunoSEQ multiplex PCR, the TCRdb table keeps only in-frame clones and is missing some. The data contain 150,000 or so clones, 86% of them singletons. Germline V lookup: CDR1 SQVTM, CDR2 ANQGSEA. This CDR3 comprises 13 residues. J lost 3 bases, V lost 6 bases, and 6 bases had no gene match. As concerns this clone: Its antigen is unidentified.

The TCR was taken from a human donor with alopecia areata. The sequenced sample was CD8+ T cells sorted from blood, obtained at week 4, from a patient treated with tofacitinib. This sequence joins TRBV29-1 and TRBJ1-2; 8 bases are a match to TRBD1. The CDR3: CSVETGADYGYTF. In nucleotides, the CDR3 is TGCAGCGTCGAGACAGGGGCTGACTATGGCTACACCTTC.